The 25 T cell receptor beta chains presented below share a single source sample, sequenced in a study of CD8+CD57+ T cells in acquired aplastic anemia. CDR3 and TCR beta VDJ profiling relied on a genomic DNA template. In TCRdb, the reads were re-called with MiXCR into one record per CDR3 protein. This sample has 150,000 to 180,000 distinct CDR3 sequences, with around half found just once. Sequenced patients had shown CD8+CD57+ cell expansion by flow cytometry. The sequencing sample was made of sorted CD4+, CD8+, or CD8+CD57+ T cells (not recorded which) from PBMCs. All receptors derive from a human donor with aplastic anemia.

V and J are TRBV10-2 and TRBJ2-2; 8 bases fit TRBD2. V lost 3 bases, J lost 5 bases, and 8 bases stayed unmatched. This CDR3 has 16 amino acids. Germline CDR1 WSHSY, CDR2 SAAADI. CDR3 sequence (DNA): TGCGCCAGCAGTGACGGAAGCGGGGGCCCTACCGGGGAGCTGTTTTTT. As protein: CASSDGSGGPTGELFF.

This clonotype was detected many times. The rearrangement links TRBV6-1 to TRBJ1-5; D gene ambiguous. V was trimmed by 5 bases and J by 0 bases, leaving 11 bases between them. This CDR3 region has 15 residues. Germline CDR1 is MNHNS and CDR2 is SASEGT. In DNA, the CDR3 is TGTGCCAGCAGTCCTGACGGTTTTAGCAATCAGCCCCAGCATTTT. This codes for CASSPDGFSNQPQHF.

This clonotype was found many times. The rearrangement uses TRBV7-2 and TRBJ1-3; no definite D call. The CDR3 is made up of 16 amino acids. The V and J ends lost 2 bases and 8 bases respectively, with 19 bases between them. The V gene's germline CDR1 is SGHTA and CDR2 FQGNSA. This chain's CDR3 is CASSLSTGLLGDTIYF. CDR3 nucleotides: TGTGCCAGCAGCTTATCTACTGGACTCCTCGGAGACACCATATATTTT.

This clonotype was recorded many times. The V gene is TRBV7-9, the J gene TRBJ1-1; D may be TRBD1 (6 bases). The CDR3 sequence is 13 residues long. Trimming took off 8 bases at V and 1 base at J, with 11 bases between the two ends. The germline gives CDR1 SEHNR, CDR2 FQNEAQ (reference sequence). CDR3 nucleotides: TGTGCCAGCGGGACACCAGAGAACACTGAAGCTTTCTTT. Translating it yields CASGTPENTEAFF.

There are many counts of this clonotype. The genes are TRBV4-1 and TRBJ2-5; a weak D match, TRBD1 (6 bases). This CDR3 spans 16 amino acids. V shed 0 bases and J shed 2 bases, with 13 bases lying between them. CDR1 and CDR2 from the germline V gene are MGHRA and YSYEKL. The CDR3: CASSQESGALQETQYF. CDR3 bases: TGCGCCAGCAGCCAAGAGTCAGGGGCTTTACAAGAGACCCAGTACTTC.

This clonotype was detected ten times or more. The J gene is TRBJ2-7, the V gene TRBV20-1, with 9 bases fitting TRBD1. CDR3 length: 15 amino acids. Unmatched junction bases numbered 9, after V lost 1 base and J lost 5 bases. Germline V gene data show CDR1 as DFQATT and CDR2 as SNEGSKA (reference sequence). The chain's CDR3 is CSARGSGQGFNEQYF. The CDR3 DNA follows: TGCAGTGCTAGAGGAAGCGGACAGGGGTTCAACGAGCAGTACTTC.

The V call is TRBV20-1, the J call TRBJ2-3, with D possibly matching TRBD2 (6 bases). The CDR3 covers 13 residues. Germline CDR1 DFQATT, CDR2 SNEGSKA (reference sequence). V shed 4 bases and J shed 0 bases, with 8 bases lying between them. The CDR3 DNA reads TGCAGTGCTACCGGGACTAGCACAGATACGCAGTATTTT. Protein sequence: CSATGTSTDTQYF.

This clonotype was observed at least ten times. The chain combines TRBV6-1 with TRBJ2-7; 7 bases are a match to TRBD1. V was clipped by 5 bases and J by 5 bases; unmatched bases: 12. The CDR3 covers 15 residues. CDR1 and CDR2 (germline): MNHNS, SASEGT. The CDR3 DNA sequence: TGTGCCAGCAGTCTAAAATTACAGGGGATCCACGAGCAGTACTTC. Amino acid sequence: CASSLKLQGIHEQYF.

The V and J genes are TRBV4-1 and TRBJ2-3; TRBD2 matches at 9 bases. Trimming at V came to 3 bases and at J to 2 bases, leaving 12 bases not matched to a gene. Germline CDR1 and CDR2: MGHRA and YSYEKL. There are 18 residues in the CDR3. The CDR3 bases are TGCGCCAGCAGCCAGCAGGGAGCGGGAGGATCCTCCACAGATACGCAGTATTTT. Protein: CASSQQGAGGSSTDTQYF.

The CDR3 bases are TGTGCCAGCAGGTTTTGGACAACGAACACCGGGGAGCTGTTTTTT. The encoded protein is CASRFWTTNTGELFF. The chain couples TRBV2 to TRBJ2-2; maybe TRBD1 (5 bases). This CDR3 comprises 15 residues. CDR1 and CDR2 from the germline V gene are SNHLY and FYNNEI. Between the trimmed V and J ends, which lost 6 bases and 0 bases, there was a span of 11 bases.

This clonotype counts as medium-sized. The chain couples TRBV4-1 to TRBJ1-1, with D perhaps matching TRBD1 (6 bases). Looked up from germline, CDR1 is MGHRA and CDR2 is YSYEKL. The CDR3 runs to 18 residues. Trimming shortened V by 1 base and J by 0 bases, and 18 bases separated the two germline ends. The CDR3 region is CASSQGGGRGPMNTEAFF. CDR3 DNA sequence: TGCGCCAGCAGCCAAGGGGGGGGCAGAGGGCCCATGAACACTGAAGCTTTCTTT.

This clonotype was seen only once. The chain links TRBV29-1 to TRBJ2-3, with TRBD2 identical over 12 bases. CDR1 is SQVTM, CDR2 ANQGSEA, per germline. The CDR3 spans 13 residues. Trimming cost V 3 bases and J 6 bases; bases outside gene matches: 1. In DNA form, the CDR3 reads TGCAGCGTTGACGGGACTAGCGGGGATACGCAGTATTTT. As protein: CSVDGTSGDTQYF.

The sample holds many counts of this clonotype. CDR3 residues: CASSPFRGLNTEAFF. The CDR3 region has the DNA TGTGCCAGCAGTCCCTTCAGGGGATTGAACACTGAAGCTTTCTTT. The genes are TRBV6-1 and TRBJ1-1, with D perhaps TRBD1 (6 bases). CDR1 is MNHNS, CDR2 SASEGT, per germline. V was trimmed by 5 bases and J by 0 bases, leaving 13 bases between them. The CDR3 spans 15 residues.

This clonotype was counted only a few times. The rearrangement joins TRBV7-2 to TRBJ1-5, with a tentative D call TRBD1 (6 bases). The germline CDR1 and CDR2 sequences are SGHTA and FQGNSA. The V and J ends lost 5 bases and 9 bases respectively, with 11 bases between them. This CDR3 has 12 amino acids. CDR3 in amino acids: CASSVQTGPQHF. DNA for the CDR3: TGTGCCAGCAGCGTGCAGACAGGGCCCCAGCATTTT.

This clonotype was seen many times. The chain uses TRBV7-6 and TRBJ2-2; TRBD1 aligns across 8 bases. The CDR3 contains 15 residues. CDR1 SGHVS and CDR2 FNYEAQ come from the germline V gene. J gave up 4 bases and V 6 bases, and 7 bases lay outside the gene matches. The CDR3: CASSRLRGRTGELFF. The CDR3 DNA reads as TGTGCCAGCAGTCGCCTCAGGGGGCGCACCGGGGAGCTGTTTTTT. Full variable domain (remainder filled in from reference TRBV7-6 and TRBJ2-2): GAGVSQSPRYKVTKRGQDVALRCDPISGHVSLYWYRQALGQGPEFLTYFNYEAQQDKSGLPNDRFSAERPEGSISTLTIQRTEQRDSAMYRCASSRLRGRTGELFFGEGSRLTVL.

The chain couples TRBV29-1 to TRBJ2-7; D unresolved. V dropped 8 bases and J dropped 7 bases, with 15 bases sitting between them. The CDR3 covers 11 residues. Germline V gives CDR1 SQVTM, CDR2 ANQGSEA. CDR3 sequence: CSHGLAREQYF. The DNA of the CDR3 is TGCAGCCACGGGCTTGCGAGGGAGCAGTACTTC.

This rearrangement joins TRBV19 to TRBJ2-2; perhaps TRBD2 as D (7 bases). The CDR3 has 15 residues. The germline CDR1 and CDR2 sequences are LNHDA and SQIVND (reference sequence). V was trimmed by 3 bases and J by 3 bases, leaving 11 bases between them. The chain's CDR3 is CASSMGGRHTGELFF. The CDR3 nucleotides read TGTGCCAGTAGTATGGGGGGGCGCCACACCGGGGAGCTGTTTTTT.

CDR3 sequence reads: CASSTGTSGGLEQYF. CDR3 nucleotide sequence: TGCGCCAGCAGCACCGGGACTAGCGGGGGACTCGAGCAGTACTTC. The chain couples TRBV5-1 to TRBJ2-7; 14 positions agree with TRBD2. The CDR3 runs to 15 residues. Germline V gene data show CDR1 as SGHRS and CDR2 as YFSETQ. The V and J ends lost 4 bases and 6 bases, in that order; junction bases with no gene match: 6.

V gene TRBV15 combines with J gene TRBJ1-3, with no clear D. From germline, CDR1 is LNHNV and CDR2 YYDKDF (reference sequence). V was clipped by 3 bases and J by 0 bases, with 3 bases between them. The CDR3 is made up of 13 amino acids. CDR3 DNA: TGTGCCACCAGCAGTGACTCTGGAAACACCATATATTTT. Translating gives CATSSDSGNTIYF.

J is TRBJ2-1 and V is TRBV19; 7 nucleotides line up with TRBD1. Germline CDR1 and CDR2: LNHDA and SQIVND (reference sequence). After removal of 6 bases from V and 2 bases from J, the junction contained 7 bases not matched to a gene. This CDR3 is 15 amino acids long. CDR3 bases: TGTGCCAGTAGAACGGACAGGTCCCCCTACAATGAGCAGTTCTTC. Translated: CASRTDRSPYNEQFF. Complete variable domain (other parts from reference TRBV19 and TRBJ2-1): DGGITQSPKYLFRKEGQNVTLSCEQNLNHDAMYWYRQDPGQGLRLIYYSQIVNDFQKGDIAEGYSVSREKKESFPLTVTSAQKNPTAFYLCASRTDRSPYNEQFFGPGTRLTVL.

This clonotype was found a few times. J is TRBJ2-2 and V is TRBV10-3; a possible D gene is TRBD2 (6 bases). This CDR3 region has 14 residues. Germline CDR1 reads ENHRY; CDR2 reads SYGVKD. V gave up 8 bases and J gave up 3 bases, with 13 bases separating them. CDR3 bases: TGTGCCATCGGAGGGTTACACGACACCGGGGAGCTGTTTTTT. Its translation is CAIGGLHDTGELFF.

The sample holds a few counts of this clonotype. The chain has TRBV10-2 and TRBJ1-5; maybe TRBD1 (5 bases). V was cut by 0 bases and J by 7 bases, with 7 bases left in between. The CDR3 has 13 residues. Germline V gene sequence: CDR1 WSHSY, CDR2 SAAADI. Here the CDR3 reads CASSESGGQPQHF. In DNA form, the CDR3 reads TGCGCCAGCAGTGAGTCTGGGGGACAGCCCCAGCATTTT.

The table lists this clonotype with many counts. The chain combines TRBV27 with TRBJ2-5, with D perhaps matching TRBD1 or TRBD2 (7 bases each). CDR1 is MNHEY, CDR2 SMNVEV, per germline (reference sequence). The CDR3 is 14 amino acids. Deletions cut 6 bases from V and 5 bases from J, with 16 bases between. CDR3 region: CASSPGTAGETQYF. For the CDR3, the DNA is TGTGCCAGCAGCCCTGGGACAGCGGGGGAGACCCAGTACTTC.

This clonotype was counted only a few times. The chain is built from TRBV6-5 and TRBJ2-2; D is unclear. V lost 1 base to trimming and J lost 4 bases, with 7 bases between them. The CDR3 runs to 14 residues. CDR1 is MNHEY and CDR2 is SVGAGI in the germline V gene. CDR3 residues: CASSYYTTTGELFF. In DNA form, the CDR3 reads TGTGCCAGCAGTTACTATACTACCACCGGGGAGCTGTTTTTT.

About this clonotype itself: A read error is possible here, since a much larger clone lies one base away. Here the CDR3 reads CASSPGPGSFYEQYF. The CDR3 bases are TGTGCCAGCTCACCAGGGCCAGGGAGCTTCTACGAGCAGTACTTC. The genes are TRBV18 and TRBJ2-7; D possibly uses TRBD1 or TRBD2 (5 bases each). The CDR3 is 15 amino acids. Germline V gene data show CDR1 as KGHSH and CDR2 as LQKENI. V lost 2 bases and J lost 3, with 14 bases in between. The full variable domain, with the rest looked up from reference TRBV18 and TRBJ2-7, is NAGVMQNPRHLVRRRGQEARLRCSPMKGHSHVYWYRQLPEEGLKFMVYLQKENIIDESGMPKERFSAEFPKEGPSILRIQQVVRGDSAAYFCASSPGPGSFYEQYFGPGTRLTVT.